These 9 T cell receptor beta chains came from one sample sequenced in a study of control samples from healthy donors and cancer patients. Some clones are missing from TCRdb's copy, which holds only in-frame ones; the method was immunoSEQ multiplex PCR. The sample records 65,000 to 90,000 clones, 94% being singletons. The sample taken for sequencing was blood. These TCRs come from a woman in her 30s in good health.

The V call is TRBV9, the J call TRBJ1-1; D possibly corresponds to TRBD1 (5 bases). This CDR3 has 14 residues. CDR1 is SGDLS and CDR2 is YYNGEE in the germline V gene. The V and J ends lost 0 bases and 10 bases respectively, with 16 bases between them. The CDR3 DNA sequence: TGTGCCAGCAGCGTAGGGTCAGGAGGGGCGGGAGCTTTCTTT. It encodes CASSVGSGGAGAFF.

The chain carries TRBV27 and TRBJ1-1; D gene unclear. The CDR3 consists of 15 residues. Germline V gene lookup returns CDR1 MNHEY and CDR2 SMNVEV (reference sequence). V was trimmed by 3 bases and J by 0 bases, leaving 11 bases between them. The CDR3 protein is CASSFRFSLNTEAFF. Written as DNA, the CDR3 is TGTGCCAGCAGTTTCAGGTTCTCCCTGAACACTGAAGCTTTCTTT.

This chain links TRBV11-3 with TRBJ2-2, with D hard to call. Trimming removed 6 bases at V and 6 bases at J, with 20 bases between. The CDR3 consists of 16 residues. Germline V gene lookup returns CDR1 SGHNT and CDR2 YENEEA. CDR3 loop: CASRPPKPTTAGELFF. In DNA form, the CDR3 reads TGTGCCAGCAGGCCCCCCAAGCCAACCACGGCCGGGGAGCTGTTTTTT.

The V and J genes are TRBV12-3 or TRBV12-4 and TRBJ1-2; D remains unclear. Trimming took 8 bases from V and 9 from J, leaving 7 bases between them. The CDR3 is 9 residues long. CDR3 region: CASVYRYTF. Here the CDR3 DNA reads TGTGCCAGCGTTTATCGCTACACCTTC.

This clone showed up just once. The chain carries TRBV5-1 and TRBJ1-1; D not certain. Per germline, CDR1 SGHRS and CDR2 YFSETQ. This CDR3 comprises 14 residues. V was clipped by 0 bases and J by 2 bases, with 8 bases between them. The CDR3 spells CASSLAVSNTEAFF. CDR3 nucleotide sequence: TGCGCCAGCAGCTTGGCGGTGAGCAACACTGAAGCTTTCTTT.

V usage is TRBV11-3 and J usage is TRBJ2-2; D ambiguous. The CDR3 is 18 amino acids. V was shortened by 1 base and J by 0 bases, with 15 bases between the two germline ends. The germline CDR1 and CDR2 sequences are SGHNT and YENEEA. CDR3 DNA: TGTGCCAGCAGCTTAGTTTCCGGCTGGGCAACGAACACCGGGGAGCTGTTTTTT. Translated, it gives CASSLVSGWATNTGELFF.

The CDR3 reads CASSPRQGRTEAFF. CDR3 DNA sequence: TGTGCCAGCAGCCCCAGACAGGGGCGCACTGAAGCTTTCTTT. This rearrangement joins TRBV11-3 to TRBJ1-1; TRBD1 matches 8 bases. The J segment lost 4 bases and the V segment lost 5 bases, leaving 6 bases of the junction unmatched. The CDR3 has 14 amino acids. CDR1 is SGHNT and CDR2 is YENEEA in the germline V gene.

This clone was seen more than once but under ten times. J is TRBJ1-1 and V is TRBV24-1, with D possibly being TRBD1 (5 bases). This CDR3 has 14 amino acids. The germline V gene encodes CDR1 KGHDR and CDR2 SFDVKD. The V and J ends lost 7 bases and 1 base respectively, with 12 bases between them. The CDR3 sequence is CATSPGDWNTEAFF. CDR3 bases: TGTGCCACCAGCCCGGGGGATTGGAACACTGAAGCTTTCTTT.

The gene calls are TRBV30 and TRBJ1-5; D not certain. Germline CDR1 GTSNPN, CDR2 SVGIG (reference sequence). V lost 2 bases and J lost 2, with 10 bases in between. The CDR3 sequence is 14 residues long. CDR3 coding DNA: TGTGCCTGGAGTCGGGGAATGGGCAATCAGCCCCAGCATTTT. It translates to CAWSRGMGNQPQHF.